What follows are 3 T cell receptor beta chains derived from one specimen sequenced in a study of CD8+ T cells in alopecia areata (dated by TCRdb to the late 2010s). The receptor library was made with the immunoSEQ multiplex PCR assay. To provide template for TCR sequencing, every sample had RNA extracted and reverse transcribed into cDNA. The table was pulled from immuneACCESS by TCRdb, which kept in-frame rearrangements only. Such tables lose some clones; where checked, under half of the loss comes from unresolved V genes, and the rest has no known cause. The sample has 130,000 to 150,000 clones on record, roughly 50% of them singletons. About 6.4% of the sample is held by the ten biggest clonotypes. Sequenced material: CD4+ T cells sorted from blood. These TCRs come from a human donor with alopecia areata.

CDR3 protein: CASSSGSTYEQYF. CDR3 coding DNA: TGTGCCAGCAGTAGCGGGAGTACCTACGAGCAGTACTTC. This chain connects TRBV9 to TRBJ2-7; the match to TRBD2 covers 9 bases. The CDR3 spans 13 residues. Unmatched junction bases numbered 2, after V lost 5 bases and J lost 2 bases. The germline V gene encodes CDR1 SGDLS and CDR2 YYNGEE.

The V call is TRBV9, the J call TRBJ1-1; 8 nucleotides agree with TRBD1. The J segment lost 0 bases and the V segment lost 2 bases, leaving 3 bases of the junction unmatched. The CDR3 has 15 residues. Germline CDR1 and CDR2: SGDLS and YYNGEE. The CDR3 bases are TGTGCCAGCAGCGTTACGGGACAGGTGAACACTGAAGCTTTCTTT. It yields the protein CASSVTGQVNTEAFF.

The V call is TRBV9, the J call TRBJ2-2; 11 bases match TRBD2. The ends lost 4 bases at V and 6 bases at J; junction bases unmatched: 8. Germline lookup yields CDR1 SGDLS and CDR2 YYNGEE. The CDR3 runs 16 residues. The CDR3 DNA is TGTGCCAGCAGCCCCACTAGCGGGAGTTTATCCGGGGAGCTGTTTTTT. Residues: CASSPTSGSLSGELFF.